This T cell receptor beta chain is from a study of blood T cell repertoires in COVID-19. Study overall: Acute-phase and convalescent COVID-19 samples originated in the United States, Italy and Spain. PBMCs, B-cell-depleted T cells, or T cells were the source of the cDNA or gDNA that made up the material.

The CDR3 is made up of 13 amino acids. The V and J ends lost 8 bases and 4 bases, in that order; junction bases with no gene match: 2. Germline CDR1 reads SNHLY; CDR2 reads FYNNEI. Recruited during active infection, patients (from Seattle) were subsequently followed longitudinally. As originally analysed: It was from reference gene primer amplification that nucleated cell counts were estimated. TCRdb's copy holds only in-frame clones and misses some; the assay was immunoSEQ multiplex PCR. The D gene and trimming were derived from the DNA, and the V and J assignments and clone size from that table. The data hold approximately 60,000 clones, with more than 75% observed a single time.

The rearrangement joins TRBV2 to TRBJ2-2; 9 bases are a match to TRBD1. Sequencing input: peripheral blood. This clonotype was sampled from a man aged 60 to 69 with COVID-19, enrolled during active disease. The CDR3 bases are TGTGCCAGCGGGACAGGGTCCACCGGGGAGCTGTTTTTT. It is translated as CASGTGSTGELFF. Complete variable domain (other parts from reference TRBV2 and TRBJ2-2): EPEVTQTPSHQVTQMGQEVILRCVPISNHLYFYWYRQILGQKVEFLVSFYNNEISEKSEIFDDQFSVERPDGSNFTLKIRSTKLEDSAMYFCASGTGSTGELFFGEGSRLTVL.